The clone carrying this T cell receptor beta chain has just a few counts. Antigen specificity is unknown. This sample was taken from a study of T cells after yellow fever vaccination. Study-wide points: In post-booster samples, most primary-vaccination clones reappeared (about 95% CD4, roughly 89% CD8).

TCRdb passed the 5' RACE reads through MiXCR, listing each CDR3 protein once. The sample yields a few hundred thousand distinct CDR3 sequences, 4% seen once. The germline gives CDR1 MNHEY, CDR2 SVGAGI. This CDR3 is 15 amino acids long. Trimming stripped 7 bases from V and 5 bases from J, with 15 bases between. The rearrangement uses TRBV6-5 and TRBJ1-6; no reliable D call. This specimen consisted of PBMCs, obtained 5 days after the yellow fever booster vaccination. This sequence was found in a man in his late teens or twenties who received the YFV17D yellow fever vaccine. CDR3 protein: CASTTLGQNNSPLHF. CDR3 DNA sequence: TGTGCCAGCACCACACTAGGGCAGAATAATTCACCCCTCCACTTT.